The 5 T cell receptor beta chains given below trace back to one sample, sequenced in a study of radiotherapy plus CTLA-4 blockade in lung cancer. The table came from immunoSEQ multiplex PCR; TCRdb's copy has only in-frame clones and leaves some out. The sample lists around 29,000 clones, 75% to 90% seen once, with around 23% in the top ten. Sequences were derived from peripheral blood, sampled from a patient treated with radiotherapy plus ipilimumab. The receptors were sampled from a human donor with non-small cell lung cancer that progressed on radiotherapy plus ipilimumab.

This clone came up a few times. The chain joins TRBV7-8 to TRBJ1-1, with D tentatively TRBD1 (5 bases). CDR1 is SGHVS and CDR2 is FQNEAQ in the germline V gene. V dropped 6 bases and J dropped 0 bases, with 8 bases sitting between them. CDR3 length equals 13 residues. In nucleotides, the CDR3 is TGTGCCAGCAGGCGACAGCTGAACACTGAAGCTTTCTTT. It codes for CASRRQLNTEAFF.

The rearrangement uses TRBV5-1 and TRBJ1-6; possible D gene TRBD1, 6 bases. The CDR3 sequence is 15 residues long. CDR1 and CDR2 from the germline V gene are SGHRS and YFSETQ. Trimming took 0 bases from V and 7 from J, leaving 11 bases between them. The CDR3 loop is CASSLEGVWNSPLHF. The CDR3 DNA is TGCGCCAGCAGCTTGGAGGGGGTCTGGAATTCACCCCTCCACTTT.

This clone showed up just a few times. This chain links TRBV18 with TRBJ2-5, with D possibly matching TRBD2 (5 bases). This CDR3 comprises 14 residues. Per germline, CDR1 KGHSH and CDR2 LQKENI. V was shortened by 0 bases and J by 5 bases, with 10 bases between the two germline ends. Here the CDR3 reads CASSPPSSLETQYF. The CDR3 nucleotides read TGTGCCAGCTCACCACCGTCTAGCCTGGAGACCCAGTACTTC.

The V gene is TRBV4-2, the J gene TRBJ2-2, with 8 bases lining up with TRBD2. Unmatched junction bases numbered 4, after V lost 2 bases and J lost 5 bases. Germline CDR1 is LGHNA and CDR2 is YNFKEQ. This CDR3 region has 15 residues. CDR3 DNA: TGTGCCAGCAGCCAAACGGGGGGGCGAACCGGGGAGCTGTTTTTT. Translation gives CASSQTGGRTGELFF.

This rearrangement joins TRBV2 to TRBJ2-7; maybe TRBD1 (5 bases). V lost 6 bases, J lost 4 bases, and 13 bases lay in between. Per germline, CDR1 SNHLY and CDR2 FYNNEI. The CDR3 contains 13 residues. CDR3 DNA: TGTGCCAGCAGCCCCCCAGGGCCGTACGAGCAGTACTTC. Its protein product is CASSPPGPYEQYF.